These 32 T cell receptor beta chains were sequenced from one sample in a study of T cells in Graves' hyperthyroidism and ophthalmopathy. The investigators amplified TCR beta CDR3 regions from RNA transcripts. Using the HTBI primer set, a first-round RT-PCR was run on the TCR CDR3. MiXCR, run by TCRdb on the multiplex PCR reads, gives a single entry per CDR3 protein. The sample gives 300,000 to 450,000 distinct CDR3 sequences, more than 11% of which show up once; 11% is in the top ten. Sequenced material: blood. The receptors were sampled from a woman in her sixties or seventies with Graves' hyperthyroidism.

V is TRBV9 and J is TRBJ2-2; unclear D gene. Trimming left V 5 bases short and J 9 bases short, with 14 bases between. This CDR3 is built from 13 residues. Germline assignment: CDR1 SGDLS and CDR2 YYNGEE. The DNA for the CDR3 is TGTGCCAGCAGTCCGCATTTTAACCGGGAGCTGTTTTTT. Its protein is CASSPHFNRELFF.

V gene TRBV24-1 combines with J gene TRBJ2-2; D may correspond to TRBD1 or TRBD2 (5 bases each). V was pared by 7 bases and J by 5 bases, with 10 bases between. Looked up from germline, CDR1 is KGHDR and CDR2 is SFDVKD. The CDR3 is made up of 13 amino acids. CDR3 residues: CATRLGVTGELFF. CDR3 nucleotides: TGTGCCACCAGACTAGGGGTAACCGGGGAGCTGTTTTTT.

The sample holds many counts of this clonotype. V is TRBV5-1 and J is TRBJ2-7; no clear D gene. The V end lost 0 bases, the J end lost 0 bases, and 7 bases lay between the germline ends. The CDR3 runs 14 residues. Germline V gene sequence: CDR1 SGHRS, CDR2 YFSETQ. CDR3 nucleotides: TGCGCCAGCAGCTTGGGGATATCCTCCTACGAGCAGTACTTC. This codes for CASSLGISSYEQYF.

The rearrangement joins TRBV27 to TRBJ2-5, with 14 bases lining up with TRBD2. Germline V gene lookup returns CDR1 MNHEY and CDR2 SMNVEV (reference sequence). Trimming cost V 5 bases and J 6 bases; bases outside gene matches: 11. The CDR3 spans 17 residues. The CDR3 protein is CASSPRLAGGPGKTQYF. CDR3 nucleotides: TGTGCCAGCAGTCCAAGACTAGCGGGAGGGCCAGGGAAGACCCAGTACTTC.

This clonotype has more than one count but fewer than ten. This chain connects TRBV29-1 to TRBJ1-2; no clear D. CDR3 length: 11 residues. CDR1 is SQVTM, CDR2 ANQGSEA, per germline. V lost 0 bases and J lost 10, with 9 bases in between. CDR3 DNA: TGCAGCGTTGAAGATTCCGGTACCTACACCTTC. The encoded protein is CSVEDSGTYTF.

The gene calls are TRBV19 and TRBJ1-1; a weak D match, TRBD1 (6 bases). Trimming took off 5 bases at V and 3 bases at J, with 19 bases between the two ends. Germline assignment: CDR1 LNHDA and CDR2 SQIVND (reference sequence). The CDR3 spans 16 residues. CDR3 region: CASSERQDITDTEAFF. For the CDR3, the DNA is TGTGCCAGTAGTGAACGACAGGACATCACGGACACTGAAGCTTTCTTT. Looking up the rest from reference TRBV19 and TRBJ1-1 gives the full variable domain: DGGITQSPKYLFRKEGQNVTLSCEQNLNHDAMYWYRQDPGQGLRLIYYSQIVNDFQKGDIAEGYSVSREKKESFPLTVTSAQKNPTAFYLCASSERQDITDTEAFFGQGTRLTVV.

This clonotype showed up many times. The chain couples TRBV29-1 to TRBJ2-5; D is unresolved. V lost 7 bases and J lost 4, with 10 bases in between. The germline CDR1 and CDR2 sequences are SQVTM and ANQGSEA. The CDR3 extends over 11 amino acids. The CDR3: CSAKSGETQYF. The CDR3 coding sequence is TGCAGCGCCAAGTCCGGAGAGACCCAGTACTTC.

On this clonotype: A much bigger clone sits one base away, suggesting this may be a read error. This chain joins TRBV11-2 and TRBJ1-1; no clear D. V was cut by 5 bases and J by 3 bases, with 7 bases left in between. The germline CDR1 and CDR2 sequences are SGHAT and FQNNGV. The CDR3 length is 12 residues. This CDR3 reads CASSPVYTEAFF. CDR3 in DNA: TGTGCCAGCAGCCCTGTATACACTGAAGCTTTCTTT.

At least ten counts were recorded for this clonotype. The rearrangement joins TRBV29-1 to TRBJ2-5, with 9 positions matching TRBD2. Germline CDR1 is SQVTM and CDR2 is ANQGSEA. The CDR3 length is 14 residues. The V and J ends lost 7 bases and 0 bases, in that order; junction bases with no gene match: 6. The CDR3 DNA reads as TGCAGCGGAGAGACTAGCGGATACCAAGAGACCCAGTACTTC. Protein: CSGETSGYQETQYF.

This clonotype occurred many times. The genes are TRBV30 and TRBJ2-3; D ambiguous. The V gene's germline CDR1 is GTSNPN and CDR2 SVGIG (reference sequence). V lost 1 base and J 0 bases, leaving 8 bases between the germline ends. This CDR3 spans 14 amino acids. CDR3 coding DNA: TGTGCCTGGAGTGGAACCCGGAGCACAGATACGCAGTATTTT. It encodes CAWSGTRSTDTQYF.

The chain carries TRBV7-9 and TRBJ1-4, with D perhaps TRBD1 (5 bases). Per the germline V gene, CDR1 is SEHNR and CDR2 is FQNEAQ (reference sequence). The CDR3 contains 15 residues. V shed 2 bases and J shed 6 bases, with 13 bases lying between them. CDR3 sequence (DNA): TGTGCCAGCAGCTTAAGGTCGCCAGGGTATGAAAAACTGTTTTTT. It specifies CASSLRSPGYEKLFF.

Many counts were recorded for this clonotype. The chain carries TRBV20-1 and TRBJ1-6, with a tentative D call TRBD1 (5 bases). This CDR3 has 15 residues. Looked up from germline, CDR1 is DFQATT and CDR2 is SNEGSKA (reference sequence). Between the trimmed V and J ends, which lost 3 bases and 9 bases, there was a span of 18 bases. CDR3 nucleotides: TGCAGTGCTAGGGGGGGACGCAGGGAAAGTTCACCCCTCCACTTT. Protein sequence: CSARGGRRESSPLHF.

The chain links TRBV6-5 to TRBJ2-7, with 7 bases matching TRBD1. V lost 2 bases, J lost 1 base, and 2 bases stayed unmatched. Germline V gene data show CDR1 as MNHEY and CDR2 as SVGAGI. This CDR3 comprises 14 residues. The CDR3 loop is CASSYVDRSYEQYF. CDR3 DNA sequence: TGTGCCAGCAGTTACGTGGACAGGTCCTACGAGCAGTACTTC.

This clonotype was seen more than once but under ten times. This chain joins TRBV7-9 and TRBJ2-3; no reliable D call. The germline V and J ends were trimmed by 5 bases and 3 bases, with 6 bases remaining between them. Germline CDR1 is SEHNR and CDR2 is FQNEAQ (reference sequence). This CDR3 region has 12 residues. This chain's CDR3 is CASSTQTDTQYF. In nucleotides, the CDR3 is TGTGCCAGCAGCACGCAAACAGATACGCAGTATTTT.

This clonotype was seen a handful of times. The chain is built from TRBV15 and TRBJ2-6; TRBD1 might be the D (6 bases). The CDR3 totals 19 residues. Looked up from germline, CDR1 is LNHNV and CDR2 is YYDKDF (reference sequence). Deletions cut 5 bases from V and 0 bases from J, with 20 bases between. In nucleotides, the CDR3 is TGTGCCACCAGCGCACATCCCTCAGGGGCGCTCTCTGGGGCCAACGTCCTGACTTTC. This translates into CATSAHPSGALSGANVLTF.

The sample holds many counts of this clonotype. The chain combines TRBV30 with TRBJ1-2, with 8 bases fitting TRBD1. Germline V lookup: CDR1 GTSNPN, CDR2 SVGIG (reference sequence). This CDR3 spans 13 amino acids. Trimming removed 2 bases from V and 8 bases from J; junction bases left unmatched: 7. The CDR3 here is CAWSQRQGLGYTF. For the CDR3, the DNA is TGTGCCTGGAGTCAGCGACAGGGGTTAGGCTACACCTTC.

This chain joins TRBV12-3 or TRBV12-4 and TRBJ2-7; D possibly matches TRBD1 or TRBD2 (5 bases each). The V and J ends lost 6 bases and 4 bases respectively, with 13 bases between them. This CDR3 spans 13 amino acids. CDR3: CASSVRDPYEQYF. In nucleotides, the CDR3 is TGTGCCAGCAGCGTCCGGGACCCTTACGAGCAGTACTTC.

In its sample, this clonotype was seen many times. The chain is built from TRBV4-1 and TRBJ2-7; D call uncertain. Germline CDR1 and CDR2: MGHRA and YSYEKL. The CDR3 runs 13 residues. V was shortened by 4 bases and J by 4 bases, with 11 bases between the two germline ends. CDR3 amino acids: CASSLDLKYEQYF. The CDR3 DNA sequence: TGCGCCAGCAGCCTCGACCTTAAGTACGAGCAGTACTTC.

This chain links TRBV6-1 with TRBJ1-2; 7 bases line up with TRBD1. Trimming at V came to 7 bases and at J to 6 bases, leaving 11 bases not matched to a gene. Germline assignment: CDR1 MNHNS and CDR2 SASEGT. This CDR3 contains 14 residues. The CDR3 sequence: CASTLDRLRDGYTF. As DNA, the CDR3 is TGTGCCAGCACCCTGGACAGGCTCCGAGATGGCTACACCTTC.

This clonotype was observed at least ten times. The V and J genes are TRBV6-1 and TRBJ2-7; D tentatively reads TRBD1 or TRBD2 (5 bases each). CDR3 length: 15 amino acids. V was pared by 4 bases and J by 0 bases, with 13 bases between. From germline, CDR1 is MNHNS and CDR2 SASEGT. CDR3 bases: TGTGCCAGCAGTGGCATGGGACCGATCTCCTACGAGCAGTACTTC. Its protein is CASSGMGPISYEQYF.

This clonotype has more than one count but fewer than ten. This chain uses TRBV5-4 with TRBJ2-6, with D maybe TRBD1 (5 bases). Germline V gene lookup returns CDR1 SGHNT and CDR2 YYREEE (reference sequence). Trimming removed 4 bases from V and 2 bases from J, with 10 bases in between. This CDR3 has 15 amino acids. CDR3 in DNA: TGTGCCAGCAGCCCAGGGTCCCCTGGGGCCAACGTCCTGACTTTC. This codes for CASSPGSPGANVLTF.

This clonotype was recorded many times. This sequence joins TRBV20-1 and TRBJ2-2; 14 bases match TRBD2. The junction had 9 bases not matched to a gene; V was cut back by 1 base and J by 5 bases. Germline assignment: CDR1 DFQATT and CDR2 SNEGSKA (reference sequence). The CDR3 runs 18 residues. The chain's CDR3 is CSARVTSGRAGTTGELFF. In DNA form, the CDR3 reads TGCAGTGCTAGAGTGACTAGCGGGAGGGCCGGAACGACCGGGGAGCTGTTTTTT.

J is TRBJ1-5 and V is TRBV19, with 7 bases lining up with TRBD1. V shed 3 bases, J shed 5 bases, and the junction held 4 bases outside the gene matches. Germline CDR1 LNHDA, CDR2 SQIVND (reference sequence). The CDR3 loop spans 14 amino acids. The CDR3 DNA reads as TGTGCCAGTAGTATGGACAGGCCGGATCAGCCCCAGCATTTT. Protein: CASSMDRPDQPQHF.

There are a few counts of this clonotype. The chain carries TRBV19 and TRBJ2-3; a weak D match, TRBD1 (5 bases). V was trimmed by 9 bases and J by 2 bases, leaving 12 bases between them. CDR3 size: 13 residues. Germline CDR1 reads LNHDA; CDR2 reads SQIVND (reference sequence). CDR3 amino acids: CASRRTNTDTQYF. The CDR3 DNA is TGTGCCAGCCGAAGGACAAACACAGATACGCAGTATTTT.

This clonotype has a count of ten or more. The chain carries TRBV3-1 and TRBJ1-1; D ambiguous. The CDR3 contains 12 residues. Trimming pared 4 bases from V and 5 bases from J, leaving 8 bases between. The germline V gene has CDR1 LGHDT and CDR2 YNNKEL (reference sequence). Here the CDR3 reads CASSLRKTEAFF. CDR3 sequence (DNA): TGTGCCAGCAGCCTTCGGAAGACTGAAGCTTTCTTT.

The rearrangement joins TRBV27 to TRBJ2-1; 10 bases map to TRBD2. From germline, CDR1 is MNHEY and CDR2 SMNVEV (reference sequence). V shed 6 bases, J shed 7 bases, and the junction held 9 bases outside the gene matches. The CDR3 has 15 residues. For the CDR3, the DNA is TGTGCCAGCAGAAGCGGGAGGGCCCGGGGGAATGAGCAGTTCTTC. Encoded protein: CASRSGRARGNEQFF.

This clonotype was observed a handful of times. Written as DNA, the CDR3 is TGCAGTGCTAGATTCGAGGAGAACACCGGGGAGCTGTTTTTT. Translation: CSARFEENTGELFF. The J gene is TRBJ2-2, the V gene TRBV20-1; D gene uncertain. This CDR3 has 14 amino acids. Germline CDR1 reads DFQATT; CDR2 reads SNEGSKA (reference sequence). The ends were cut back, 2 bases at V and 1 base at J, with 8 bases in the middle.

At least ten counts were recorded for this clonotype. CDR3 protein: CASSLTPSGERETQYF. CDR3 DNA: TGTGCCAGCAGCCTAACTCCCTCAGGGGAAAGGGAGACCCAGTACTTC. The chain employs TRBV11-1 and TRBJ2-5; D may be TRBD1 (6 bases). This CDR3 is built from 16 residues. V lost 5 bases to trimming and J lost 5 bases, with 21 bases between them. Germline-derived CDR1 and CDR2 are SGHAT and FQDESV (reference sequence).

In its sample, this clonotype was seen many times. The V call is TRBV18, the J call TRBJ2-7, with 7 bases aligning to TRBD1. In germline, CDR1 is KGHSH, CDR2 LQKENI. V shed 3 bases and J 2 bases; nucleotides not matched to a gene: 7. This CDR3 region has 15 residues. Here the CDR3 reads CASSPWDRGAYEQYF. In DNA, the CDR3 is TGTGCCAGCTCACCGTGGGACAGAGGAGCCTACGAGCAGTACTTC. Full variable domain (missing parts from reference TRBV18 and TRBJ2-7): NAGVMQNPRHLVRRRGQEARLRCSPMKGHSHVYWYRQLPEEGLKFMVYLQKENIIDESGMPKERFSAEFPKEGPSILRIQQVVRGDSAAYFCASSPWDRGAYEQYFGPGTRLTVT.

The gene calls are TRBV10-3 and TRBJ2-5; D might be TRBD1 or TRBD2, each matching 6 bases. The CDR3 runs 17 residues. CDR1 and CDR2 (germline): ENHRY, SYGVKD. Deletions cut 2 bases from V and 5 bases from J, with 21 bases between. In nucleotides, the CDR3 is TGTGCCATCAGTGAGGAGGGGGGAGAGCGGACCAGGGAGACCCAGTACTTC. Residues: CAISEEGGERTRETQYF.

This clonotype has at least ten counts. This chain uses TRBV12-3 or TRBV12-4 with TRBJ1-5; perhaps TRBD1 as D (5 bases). Trimming left V 3 bases short and J 2 bases short, with 17 bases between. The CDR3 consists of 17 residues. The CDR3 sequence is CASSFSAGTGRNQPQHF. CDR3 DNA: TGTGCCAGCAGTTTTTCTGCAGGGACGGGTCGCAATCAGCCCCAGCATTTT.

The CDR3 coding sequence is TGTGCCAGCAGCTTATGGGGACAGGGGGCTCCCCTGAACACTGAAGCTTTCTTT. Translation: CASSLWGQGAPLNTEAFF. V usage is TRBV7-3 and J usage is TRBJ1-1, with 12 bases lining up with TRBD1. The length of the CDR3 is 18 residues. Germline CDR1 reads SGHTA; CDR2 reads FQGTGA. The junction had 7 bases not matched to a gene; V was cut back by 2 bases and J by 0 bases.